A selection of T cell receptor beta chains follows, all from one sample in a study of T cell repertoires in cytomegalovirus infection. These receptors' targets are unknown. MiXCR was run by TCRdb on the reads, yielding one entry per CDR3 protein. Of some 350,000 distinct CDR3 sequences detected, roughly a third appear once; the ten largest clones hold approximately 13%. Source: cultured PBMCs, taken from culture after CMV antigen stimulation. These receptors all stem from a human donor in good health (CMV status not recorded). Some clones in this sample may be carry-over from other donors' samples. CDR3s include the opening cysteine and the closing phenylalanine or tryptophan. The D gene is left open where the match is weak. Expanded clones are given a class, and other clones once, few, many or no size at all.

J	V	D	size	CDR3	DNA
TRBJ1-4	TRBV28	TRBD1	NA	CASSLWGQGDEKLFF	TGTGCCAGCAGTTTATGGGGACAGGGGGATGAAAAACTGTTTTTT
TRBJ2-5	TRBV7-2	NA	many	CASSSELQETQYF	TGTGCCAGCAGCTCAGAGCTCCAAGAGACCCAGTACTTC
TRBJ2-3	TRBV6-6	TRBD2	NA	CASIKGTSGTPSDTQYF	TGTGCCAGCATTAAAGGGACTAGCGGGACCCCATCCGATACGCAGTATTTT
TRBJ2-1	TRBV28	NA	few	CASSPSVGSYNEQFF	TGTGCCAGCAGTCCCTCGGTGGGCTCCTACAATGAGCAGTTCTTC
TRBJ2-1	TRBV5-4	TRBD1	NA	CASSLLAGGEEQFF	TGTGCCAGCAGCTTGTTGGCAGGGGGAGAAGAGCAGTTCTTC
TRBJ1-6	TRBV29-1	NA	NA	CSVGGYGSPLHF	TGCAGCGTTGGAGGGTACGGATCACCCCTCCACTTT
TRBJ2-1	TRBV7-3	NA	few	CASSLPGRDEQFF	TGTGCCAGCAGCTTACCCGGACGCGATGAGCAGTTCTTC
TRBJ2-1	TRBV5-4	TRBD2	few	CASSPTSGRQNEQFF	TGTGCCAGCAGCCCGACTAGCGGGAGACAAAATGAGCAGTTCTTC
TRBJ2-3	TRBV7-9	NA	once	CASSPRGKTDTQYF	TGTGCCAGCAGTCCCCGGGGCAAGACAGATACGCAGTATTTT
TRBJ2-7	TRBV28	NA	NA	CASSFANRVNEQYF	TGTGCCAGCAGTTTCGCTAACAGGGTCAACGAGCAGTACTTC
TRBJ1-2	TRBV12-3/TRBV12-4	TRBD1	many	CASSPGTGTLGGKYGYTF	TGTGCCAGCAGTCCGGGGACAGGAACCCTGGGGGGCAAGTATGGCTACACCTTC
TRBJ2-3	TRBV6-4	TRBD2	NA	CASSDRAGETDTQYF	TGTGCCAGCAGTGACCGAGCGGGAGAGACAGATACGCAGTATTTT
TRBJ2-1	TRBV5-1	TRBD2	NA	CASRQGTSGRGEQFF	TGCGCCAGCAGACAGGGGACTAGCGGGAGGGGCGAGCAGTTCTTC
TRBJ1-1	TRBV19	TRBD1	NA	CASSMGQGNTEAFF	TGTGCCAGTAGTATGGGACAGGGGAACACTGAAGCTTTCTTT
TRBJ2-3	TRBV12-3/TRBV12-4	TRBD2	few	CASSYSFRGTSGRITDTQYF	TGTGCCAGCAGTTATTCGTTCCGAGGGACTAGCGGGAGGATCACAGATACGCAGTATTTT
TRBJ2-3	TRBV25-1	TRBD2	NA	CASSVRGGVDTQYF	TGTGCCAGCAGTGTACGGGGGGGGGTTGATACGCAGTATTTT
TRBJ2-1	TRBV4-3	TRBD2	few	CASSQILPGTSGNSEQFF	TGCGCCAGCAGCCAGATCTTACCCGGGACTAGCGGGAACAGTGAGCAGTTCTTC
TRBJ1-2	TRBV6-2/TRBV6-3	NA	few	CASSQDGGVGYTF	TGTGCCAGCAGTCAAGACGGAGGAGTTGGCTACACCTTC
TRBJ1-1	TRBV3-1	NA	NA	CASSRNSGHRNTEAFF	TGTGCCAGCAGCCGGAATTCGGGACATAGGAACACTGAAGCTTTCTTT
TRBJ2-3	TRBV7-2	TRBD2	NA	CASSPLAGGPTQYF	TGTGCCAGCAGCCCACTAGCGGGAGGGCCAACGCAGTATTTT
TRBJ2-4	TRBV4-3	NA	few	CASSQDSDRENIQYF	TGCGCCAGCAGCCAAGATTCTGATAGGGAAAACATTCAGTACTTC
TRBJ1-4	TRBV7-2	NA	many	CASSPTVVQGEKLFF	TGTGCCAGCAGCCCCACGGTTGTTCAAGGTGAAAAACTGTTTTTT
TRBJ2-1	TRBV15	NA	many	CATRLWGTNEQFF	TGTGCCACCCGTTTATGGGGGACCAATGAGCAGTTCTTC
TRBJ2-3	TRBV7-2	TRBD2	few	CATKPGGQEYTQYF	TGTGCCACCAAACCGGGAGGCCAGGAGTATACGCAGTATTTT
TRBJ2-1	TRBV20-1	NA	NA	CSARAGPSLKNEQFF	TGCAGTGCTAGAGCGGGGCCTTCCCTTAAGAATGAGCAGTTCTTC
TRBJ2-5	TRBV2	NA	NA	CASSAQVLVQETQYF	TGTGCCAGCAGTGCACAGGTGCTCGTCCAAGAGACCCAGTACTTC
TRBJ2-6	TRBV5-5	TRBD2	NA	CASSRGGVGANVLTF	TGTGCCAGCAGCCGTGGGGGGGTCGGGGCCAACGTCCTGACTTTC
TRBJ2-4	TRBV6-6	TRBD1	NA	CASRPGQGPIQYF	TGTGCCAGCAGGCCGGGACAGGGTCCTATTCAGTACTTC
TRBJ2-1	TRBV4-1	NA	few	CASSLQRVGYNEQFF	TGCGCCAGCAGCCTCCAACGGGTCGGTTACAATGAGCAGTTCTTC
TRBJ1-1	TRBV10-3	NA	NA	CAISRQLLNTEAFF	TGTGCCATCAGCAGACAGCTTTTGAACACTGAAGCTTTCTTT
TRBJ1-1	TRBV30	TRBD1	NA	CAWRRQGISAEAFF	TGTGCCTGGAGAAGACAGGGCATTTCCGCAGAAGCTTTCTTT
TRBJ2-4	TRBV19	TRBD1	NA	CASRQGQGAFKNIQYF	TGTGCCAGTAGGCAGGGACAGGGGGCTTTCAAAAACATTCAGTACTTC
TRBJ2-1	TRBV25-1	NA	NA	CASLGLPWYNEQFF	TGTGCCAGCTTGGGCCTACCCTGGTACAATGAGCAGTTCTTC
TRBJ2-3	TRBV4-2	TRBD1	many	CASSQGTGTSTDTQYF	TGTGCCAGCAGCCAAGGGACAGGGACGAGCACAGATACGCAGTATTTT
TRBJ2-3	TRBV28	NA	NA	CASSAEKRITDTQYF	TGTGCCAGCAGCGCTGAGAAGCGGATCACAGATACGCAGTATTTT
TRBJ2-2	TRBV18	NA	NA	CASSPPWTVNTGELFF	TGTGCCAGCTCACCCCCATGGACAGTGAACACCGGGGAGCTGTTTTTT
TRBJ2-2	TRBV28	TRBD2	NA	CASSFAGGATGELFF	TGTGCCAGCAGTTTCGCGGGAGGTGCCACCGGGGAGCTGTTTTTT
TRBJ2-1	TRBV27	TRBD2	few	CASTTTSGRFGEQFF	TGTGCCAGCACCACTACTAGCGGGAGGTTCGGTGAGCAGTTCTTC
TRBJ1-4	TRBV18	NA	many	CASSPSLVTTNEKLFF	TGTGCCAGCTCACCATCATTGGTTACCACTAATGAAAAACTGTTTTTT
TRBJ2-4	TRBV4-1	TRBD2	NA	CASSHKREGGFRNIQYF	TGCGCCAGCAGCCACAAGCGGGAGGGCGGTTTTCGGAACATTCAGTACTTC
TRBJ2-1	TRBV6-2/TRBV6-3	NA	NA	CASSYSFRQFF	TGTGCCAGCAGTTACTCTTTCAGGCAGTTCTTC
TRBJ1-5	TRBV6-1	TRBD1	few	CASSRRTGGDQPQHF	TGTGCCAGCAGTCGGAGGACAGGGGGCGATCAGCCCCAGCATTTT
TRBJ1-2	TRBV30	NA	few	CAWSEDRTKIYGYTF	TGTGCCTGGAGTGAAGACCGGACTAAAATCTATGGCTACACCTTC
TRBJ2-1	TRBV7-9	NA	NA	CASSLNGPGDNEQFF	TGTGCCAGCAGCTTAAATGGTCCCGGGGACAATGAGCAGTTCTTC
TRBJ2-3	TRBV7-2	NA	medium-sized	CASSQQGLPPDTQYF	TGTGCCAGCAGCCAACAGGGCCTCCCCCCAGATACGCAGTATTTT
TRBJ2-5	TRBV7-2	NA	many	CASSQRRETQYF	TGTGCCAGCAGCCAAAGAAGGGAGACCCAGTACTTC
TRBJ1-5	TRBV7-2	TRBD1	NA	CASSLGIQGANQPQHF	TGTGCCAGCAGCTTAGGTATACAGGGGGCAAATCAGCCCCAGCATTTT
TRBJ2-7	TRBV7-8	TRBD1	few	CASSTDREKVQRSSYEQYF	TGTGCCAGCAGCACGGACAGGGAAAAGGTACAGCGGTCCTCCTACGAGCAGTACTTC
TRBJ2-1	TRBV20-1	NA	NA	CSAGDLEEFF	TGCAGTGCTGGGGACCTCGAGGAGTTCTTC
TRBJ2-1	TRBV27	NA	few	CASSLSFHPRGTPYNEQFF	TGTGCCAGCAGTTTATCGTTTCACCCCCGGGGCACGCCCTACAATGAGCAGTTCTTC